The rows below give T cell receptor beta chains drawn from one sample of a study of blood T cell repertoires in COVID-19. Clones were sequenced by immunoSEQ multiplex PCR, and TCRdb holds only the in-frame ones, with some missing. The sample holds 230,000 or so clones, about 87% seen once. Specimen: PBMCs or T cells enriched from blood (not recorded which). All receptors derive from a woman aged 40 to 55 with acute COVID-19. CDR3s include the opening cysteine and the closing phenylalanine or tryptophan. The order of the fields is clone size, V gene, D gene, J gene, CDR3 DNA, CDR3 protein. A D gene is named only where the DNA matches it firmly. Size tells how often a clone was seen (once, few, many) or the class of an expanded clone, and some rows leave it out.

clone size: -; V gene: TRBV6-1; D gene: -; J gene: TRBJ1-1; CDR3 DNA: TGTGCCAGCAGTGAACAGGGAGGAGACACTGAAGCTTTCTTT; CDR3 protein: CASSEQGGDTEAFF
clone size: -; V gene: TRBV4-3; D gene: -; J gene: TRBJ1-4; CDR3 DNA: TGCGCCAGCAGCCGTGAACGGGGTCCTAATGAAAAACTGTTTTTT; CDR3 protein: CASSRERGPNEKLFF
clone size: -; V gene: TRBV2; D gene: TRBD1; J gene: TRBJ1-1; CDR3 DNA: TGTGCCAGCAGTGAGGGACAGGTAGGGGAAGCTTTCTTT; CDR3 protein: CASSEGQVGEAFF
clone size: -; V gene: TRBV19; D gene: -; J gene: TRBJ1-3; CDR3 DNA: TGTGCCAGTAGTCCCGACAGGTCCTCTGGAAACACCATATATTTT; CDR3 protein: CASSPDRSSGNTIYF
clone size: -; V gene: TRBV18; D gene: -; J gene: TRBJ1-3; CDR3 DNA: TGTGCCAGCTCACCAGAAGCGGGTTTCTCTGGAAACACCATATATTTT; CDR3 protein: CASSPEAGFSGNTIYF
clone size: -; V gene: TRBV7-2; D gene: -; J gene: TRBJ1-1; CDR3 DNA: TGTGCCAGCAGCTTAGTGGAGGATTTAGAAGCTTTCTTT; CDR3 protein: CASSLVEDLEAFF
clone size: -; V gene: TRBV2; D gene: TRBD2; J gene: TRBJ2-5; CDR3 DNA: TGTGCCAGCAGCGCCCTGCGGGAGGGCGGCGAGACCCAGTACTTC; CDR3 protein: CASSALREGGETQYF
clone size: -; V gene: TRBV6-2/TRBV6-3; D gene: TRBD1; J gene: TRBJ2-6; CDR3 DNA: TGTGCCAGCAGTCCGGACAGGGCTAAAGGAGGGGCCAACGTCCTGACTTTC; CDR3 protein: CASSPDRAKGGANVLTF
clone size: -; V gene: TRBV7-9; D gene: TRBD2; J gene: TRBJ2-3; CDR3 DNA: TGTGCCAGCAGCTTAGCCGGGACTAGCGGCACAGATACGCAGTATTTT; CDR3 protein: CASSLAGTSGTDTQYF
clone size: once; V gene: TRBV29-1; D gene: TRBD1; J gene: TRBJ2-5; CDR3 DNA: TGCAGCGTCCTTCGACAGGGGGACCAAGAGACCCAGTACTTC; CDR3 protein: CSVLRQGDQETQYF
clone size: -; V gene: TRBV10-1; D gene: -; J gene: TRBJ1-2; CDR3 DNA: TGCGCCAGCAGTGAGTCGTACTCCTATGGCTACACCTTC; CDR3 protein: CASSESYSYGYTF
clone size: -; V gene: TRBV29-1; D gene: -; J gene: TRBJ1-5; CDR3 DNA: TGCAGCGTTGTTTTTTCAGGGGCGAGCAATCAGCCCCAGCATTTT; CDR3 protein: CSVVFSGASNQPQHF
clone size: few; V gene: TRBV7-2; D gene: -; J gene: TRBJ1-2; CDR3 DNA: TGTGCCAGCAGCTTAGTGGCCCCGCCGGGGGACGGCTACACCTTC; CDR3 protein: CASSLVAPPGDGYTF
clone size: -; V gene: TRBV12-5; D gene: -; J gene: TRBJ1-1; CDR3 DNA: TGTGCTAGTGGTTCTCAAGCCGTATCTGAAGCTTTCTTT; CDR3 protein: CASGSQAVSEAFF
clone size: -; V gene: TRBV19; D gene: -; J gene: TRBJ1-5; CDR3 DNA: TGTGCCAGTAGTATAGGGCGGCGCGGGGGCCCTAGCAATCAGCCCCAGCATTTT; CDR3 protein: CASSIGRRGGPSNQPQHF
clone size: -; V gene: TRBV11-3; D gene: -; J gene: TRBJ1-4; CDR3 DNA: TGTGCCAGCAGCTTTAAGGACAGAAAAAAACTGTTTTTT; CDR3 protein: CASSFKDRKKLFF
clone size: -; V gene: TRBV19; D gene: TRBD2; J gene: TRBJ2-1; CDR3 DNA: TGTGCCAGTAGTAAACAACTAGCGGGGGCCCAAAATGAGCAGTTCTTC; CDR3 protein: CASSKQLAGAQNEQFF
clone size: -; V gene: TRBV15; D gene: -; J gene: TRBJ1-2; CDR3 DNA: TGTGCCACCATGGGCGAATGGGATGGCTACACCTTC; CDR3 protein: CATMGEWDGYTF
clone size: few; V gene: TRBV5-1; D gene: TRBD2; J gene: TRBJ2-7; CDR3 DNA: TGCGCCAGCAGCTCGGGAGGGGGAAGCTCCTACGAGCAGTACTTC; CDR3 protein: CASSSGGGSSYEQYF
clone size: many; V gene: TRBV7-8; D gene: -; J gene: TRBJ2-1; CDR3 DNA: TGTGCCAGCAGCTTAGGGAAGTTCAGGGCCAATGAGCAGTTCTTC; CDR3 protein: CASSLGKFRANEQFF
clone size: -; V gene: TRBV7-2; D gene: -; J gene: TRBJ1-2; CDR3 DNA: TGTGCCAGCAGCTTAGGCACAGGGAACGAGGGCTACACCTTC; CDR3 protein: CASSLGTGNEGYTF
clone size: -; V gene: TRBV7-9; D gene: TRBD2; J gene: TRBJ2-2; CDR3 DNA: TGTGCCAGCAGCTGGGGGACTAGCGGACTGATCACCGGGGAGCTGTTTTTT; CDR3 protein: CASSWGTSGLITGELFF
clone size: -; V gene: TRBV24-1; D gene: -; J gene: TRBJ2-2; CDR3 DNA: TGTGCCACCAGTGATATAAACACCGGGGAGCTGTTTTTT; CDR3 protein: CATSDINTGELFF
clone size: -; V gene: TRBV28; D gene: -; J gene: TRBJ1-3; CDR3 DNA: TGTGCCAGCAGTTTAGGGGGGTCAGGAAACACCATATATTTT; CDR3 protein: CASSLGGSGNTIYF
clone size: -; V gene: TRBV15; D gene: TRBD1; J gene: TRBJ2-1; CDR3 DNA: TGTGCCACCGCCCGGACAGGTTACAATGAGCAGTTCTTC; CDR3 protein: CATARTGYNEQFF
clone size: -; V gene: TRBV6-5; D gene: -; J gene: TRBJ1-1; CDR3 DNA: TGTGCCAGCAGTTACTCGTCTGGACTCGAAGCTTTCTTT; CDR3 protein: CASSYSSGLEAFF
clone size: -; V gene: TRBV7-9; D gene: TRBD1; J gene: TRBJ1-2; CDR3 DNA: TGTGCCAGCAGCTCCCAGGGACAGGCAAGAGCTAACTATGGCTACACCTTC; CDR3 protein: CASSSQGQARANYGYTF
clone size: few; V gene: TRBV6-5; D gene: -; J gene: TRBJ1-1; CDR3 DNA: TGTGCCAGCAGTTACCTGTGGAACACTGAAGCTTTCTTT; CDR3 protein: CASSYLWNTEAFF
clone size: -; V gene: TRBV11-2; D gene: -; J gene: TRBJ1-4; CDR3 DNA: TGTGCCAGCAGCTTAAGGGGCGAAAAACTGTTTTTT; CDR3 protein: CASSLRGEKLFF
clone size: once; V gene: TRBV15; D gene: TRBD1; J gene: TRBJ1-5; CDR3 DNA: TGTGCCACCAGCAGAGGAGGGACAGTAAATCAGCCCCAGCATTTT; CDR3 protein: CATSRGGTVNQPQHF
clone size: -; V gene: TRBV9; D gene: -; J gene: TRBJ2-5; CDR3 DNA: TGTGCCAGCACTTTAGCGGCAACCGACCCTCAAGAGACCCAGTACTTC; CDR3 protein: CASTLAATDPQETQYF